This T cell receptor (beta chain) is drawn from a study of metastatic and nonmetastatic thyroid tumors (dated by TCRdb to about 2020). Regarding the complete study: Repertoires from peripheral blood and from tumor or nodule tissue samples of malignant and benign thyroid patients were compared. Overall study outcomes, separate from this receptor: TCR beta diversity was reported as significantly higher in malignant tumors than in benign nodules, in both blood and tumor samples.

This clone is assessed as medium-sized (0.01 to 0.1%). Its recognized antigen is unknown. No much larger clone exists at a distance of one base, and base qualities are not known. No patient had received any treatment before thyroid surgery. The study retrospectively analysed patient clinical samples collected from about 2012 to 2019 using T-cell receptor beta sequencing. Library preparation was by PCR. Sequencing used an Illumina HiSeq 4000. High-throughput sequencing was used to profile the TCR beta-chain CDR3 region of each patient. The study's own analysis went as follows. The researchers built a classifier to tell apart papillary thyroid cancer patients with distant metastasis, based on CDR3 differences among clinicopathological groups. The Shannon index was used to measure repertoire diversity, and the Morisita-Horn index was used to measure how similar tumor and blood repertoires were. TCRdb took the public reads, trimmed them with fastp at Q25, ran MiXCR for clone calling and kept in-frame beta chains. None of the V and J calls come from the authors' own analysis; TCRdb made them. Counted in this sample were about 22,000 clones; 36% of them appeared once. In total, the top ten clones hold about 20% of the sample.

Via the germline V gene (reference sequence), CDR1 is DFQATT and CDR2 SNEGSKA. The cysteine opens and the phenylalanine closes a CDR3 of 13 amino acids. Here the CDR3 DNA is all that survives: 39 bases in frame from base 1. Between the V and J ends, shortened by 5 bases and 5 bases respectively, the junction contains 13 bases. The sequence is built from TRBV20-1 and TRBJ1-5; TRBD1 could be the D gene, as 5 bases match. This TCR was sampled from a male donor with papillary thyroid cancer or a benign thyroid nodule (not recorded which). Some clones in this sample may be carry-over from other donors' samples. Sequencing input: blood. The sequenced DNA: TGCAGTGCTGGGGGACGTGATGATCAGCCCCAGCATTTT. This gives the protein CSAGGRDDQPQHF.